A selection of T cell receptor beta chains follows, all from one sample in a study of T cells in Graves' hyperthyroidism and ophthalmopathy. TCRdb re-called the multiplex PCR reads with MiXCR, one entry per CDR3 protein. The data hold about 620,000 distinct CDR3 sequences, with roughly 17% observed a single time. The specimen was blood. The receptors originated from a woman aged 30 to 39 with Graves' hyperthyroidism. CDR3s include the opening cysteine and the closing phenylalanine or tryptophan. D genes are given only for firm matches. A clone size is listed for some rows: how often the clone was seen (once, few, many), or a class if it is expanded.

V gene	clone size	J gene	D gene	CDR3 protein	CDR3 DNA
TRBV2	NA	TRBJ2-7	NA	CASFHTGSPYEQYF	TGTGCCTCCTTCCACACCGGGAGCCCCTACGAGCAGTACTTC
TRBV20-1	many	TRBJ2-7	TRBD1	CSANGQGYEQYF	TGCAGTGCCAACGGACAGGGCTACGAGCAGTACTTC
TRBV20-1	many	TRBJ2-1	NA	CSAVGTDRLTAYGEQFF	TGCAGTGCTGTTGGGACCGACAGGTTAACGGCATACGGTGAGCAGTTCTTC
TRBV27	few	TRBJ2-4	TRBD2	CASSESPSGRAKNIQYF	TGTGCCAGCAGTGAATCCCCTAGCGGGCGGGCCAAAAACATTCAGTACTTC
TRBV7-2	few	TRBJ1-3	NA	CASSLGRVRSGNTIYF	TGTGCCAGCAGCTTAGGAAGGGTTCGGTCTGGAAACACCATATATTTT
TRBV7-2	NA	TRBJ2-7	NA	CASSLSPFGKYIYEQYF	TGTGCCAGCAGCTTATCCCCCTTCGGGAAATATATCTACGAGCAGTACTTC
TRBV5-1	many	TRBJ2-7	NA	CASSYRTGHNSYEQYF	TGCGCCAGCAGCTACCGTACCGGACATAACTCCTACGAGCAGTACTTC
TRBV12-3/TRBV12-4	many	TRBJ1-2	TRBD1	CASSFQGALDYGYTF	TGTGCCAGCAGTTTCCAGGGGGCGCTGGACTATGGCTACACCTTC
TRBV14	NA	TRBJ2-7	NA	CASSQEGFYEQYF	TGTGCCAGCAGCCAGGAAGGGTTTTACGAGCAGTACTTC
TRBV6-1	few	TRBJ1-1	NA	CASSPFLGAYTEAFF	TGTGCCAGCAGTCCCTTTTTGGGGGCTTACACTGAAGCTTTCTTT
TRBV20-1	few	TRBJ2-1	NA	CSVTSWYNEQFF	TGCAGTGTTACCTCTTGGTACAATGAGCAGTTCTTC
TRBV12-3/TRBV12-4	few	TRBJ2-1	NA	CATSVSSDNEQFF	TGTGCCACCTCGGTATCTTCGGACAATGAGCAGTTCTTC
TRBV27	NA	TRBJ2-7	TRBD2	CASSPLAGGSHEQYF	TGTGCCAGCAGCCCCCTAGCGGGAGGGAGCCACGAGCAGTACTTC
TRBV4-1	NA	TRBJ1-1	NA	CASSRILTVNPMNTEAFF	TGCGCCAGCAGCCGTATCCTCACAGTGAACCCTATGAACACTGAAGCTTTCTTT
TRBV5-1	NA	TRBJ1-2	NA	CASSAIIQGNYGYTF	TGCGCCAGCAGCGCCATCATACAGGGTAACTATGGCTACACCTTC
TRBV28	NA	TRBJ2-5	NA	CASSPDLGETQYF	TGTGCCAGCAGCCCGGACCTTGGAGAGACCCAGTACTTC
TRBV27	many	TRBJ2-3	TRBD1	CASRTGSTADTQYF	TGTGCCAGCCGGACAGGTAGCACAGCAGATACGCAGTATTTT